Below are 7 T cell receptor beta chains sequenced from a single sample in a study of blood T cell repertoires in COVID-19 (dated by TCRdb to the early 2020s). Library construction relied on the immunoSEQ multiplex PCR assay. TCRdb took over this immuneACCESS table, retaining in-frame rearrangements with V and J assigned. Such tables are incomplete; in checked studies, under half of the missing clones stem from an unresolved V gene, and the remainder is unexplained. Counted in this sample were about 130,000 clones; 81% of them appeared once. The ten largest clones take up about 18% of the sample. The sample was peripheral blood. The receptor set was obtained from a man under 40 with COVID-19, enrolled during active disease.

The rearrangement uses TRBV7-3 and TRBJ1-1; 8 bases are a match to TRBD1. V was clipped by 5 bases and J by 6 bases; unmatched bases: 8. The CDR3 is made up of 14 amino acids. Germline V gene sequence: CDR1 SGHTA, CDR2 FQGTGA. The CDR3 sequence: CASSPGQGVSEAFF. The CDR3 DNA reads TGTGCCAGCAGCCCCGGACAGGGTGTTTCTGAAGCTTTCTTT.

CDR3 DNA: TGTGCCTGGAGTGTAATCCTAGCGGGGGGGCCCTCTGAGCAGTTCTTC. Residues: CAWSVILAGGPSEQFF. The chain couples TRBV30 to TRBJ2-1; 12 positions agree with TRBD2. V was pared by 0 bases and J by 9 bases, with 9 bases of the junction left unmatched. Germline loops: CDR1 GTSNPN, CDR2 SVGIG (reference sequence). The CDR3 is made up of 16 amino acids.

This clone was detected only once. The rearrangement uses TRBV6-2 or TRBV6-3 and TRBJ2-1, with 11 bases aligning to TRBD2. CDR1 is MNHEY, CDR2 SVGEGT, per germline. The length of the CDR3 is 15 residues. Trimming at V came to 5 bases and at J to 3 bases, leaving 3 bases not matched to a gene. CDR3 sequence reads: CASSTGTSGYNEQFF. CDR3 sequence (DNA): TGTGCCAGCAGTACCGGGACTAGCGGCTACAATGAGCAGTTCTTC.

The chain couples TRBV7-3 to TRBJ2-2, with 9 bases identical to TRBD1. CDR1 is SGHTA and CDR2 is FQGTGA in the germline V gene. The J segment lost 7 bases and the V segment lost 5 bases, leaving 2 bases of the junction unmatched. CDR3 length: 13 amino acids. In nucleotides, the CDR3 is TGTGCCAGCAGCCAGACAGGGGGCGGGGAGCTGTTTTTT. Translation: CASSQTGGGELFF.

This sequence joins TRBV30 and TRBJ1-1, with unresolved D. V was shortened by 0 bases and J by 4 bases, with 6 bases between the two germline ends. The CDR3 totals 12 residues. The V gene's germline CDR1 is GTSNPN and CDR2 SVGIG (reference sequence). Here the CDR3 reads CAWSVSGTEAFF. The CDR3 DNA is TGTGCCTGGAGTGTGAGTGGCACTGAAGCTTTCTTT.

The chain has TRBV5-4 and TRBJ1-3; possibly TRBD1 for D (6 bases). The CDR3 runs 14 residues. CDR1 and CDR2 from the germline V gene are SGHNT and YYREEE (reference sequence). The V and J ends lost 4 bases and 2 bases respectively, with 10 bases between them. In DNA form, the CDR3 reads TGTGCCAGCAGCCGGGGACATACTGGAAACACCATATATTTT. Protein: CASSRGHTGNTIYF.

This clone has a count of ten or more. The chain carries TRBV10-2 and TRBJ1-5; perhaps TRBD1 as D (6 bases). The CDR3 is 12 amino acids. The V end lost 9 bases, the J end lost 3 bases, and 9 bases lay between the germline ends. Germline assignment: CDR1 WSHSY and CDR2 SAAADI. The CDR3 loop reads CASGQPNQPQHF. CDR3 DNA sequence: TGCGCCAGTGGACAGCCCAATCAGCCCCAGCATTTT.